Presented here are 11 T cell receptor beta chains from one specimen sequenced in a study of blood T cell repertoires in COVID-19. Only in-frame clones appear in the TCRdb table, and some are missing; sequencing was by immunoSEQ multiplex PCR. The sample lists around 300,000 clones, 85% to 90% occurring once. The sample was PBMCs or T cells enriched from blood (not recorded which). These receptors were obtained from a woman aged 55-70 years in a cohort exposed to, infected with or recovered from COVID-19 (not recorded which).

This chain joins TRBV5-4 and TRBJ2-1; 7 bases are shared with TRBD1. This CDR3 is 15 amino acids long. V lost 3 bases, J lost 4 bases, and 7 bases stayed unmatched. Germline CDR1 SGHNT, CDR2 YYREEE (reference sequence). The CDR3 DNA sequence: TGTGCCAGCAGCTCTAGACAGGGTCGGTACAATGAGCAGTTCTTC. Translation: CASSSRQGRYNEQFF.

The V and J genes are TRBV28 and TRBJ2-3, with 8 bases aligning to TRBD1. The J segment lost 0 bases and the V segment lost 1 base, leaving 3 bases of the junction unmatched. Germline V lookup: CDR1 MDHEN, CDR2 SYDVKM. The CDR3 spans 16 residues. The CDR3 DNA follows: TGTGCCAGCAGTTTATCGACAGGGGACAGCACAGATACGCAGTATTTT. Its translation: CASSLSTGDSTDTQYF.

The chain links TRBV27 to TRBJ2-1, with 7 nucleotides matching TRBD1. CDR1 is MNHEY and CDR2 is SMNVEV in the germline V gene (reference sequence). There are 17 residues in the CDR3. With V trimmed by 3 bases and J by 5 bases, 13 bases remained unmatched. CDR3 sequence reads: CASSFHGQVRGDNEQFF. For the CDR3, the DNA is TGTGCCAGCAGTTTCCACGGACAGGTACGGGGAGACAATGAGCAGTTCTTC.

The genes are TRBV15 and TRBJ2-3; weak D call: TRBD2 (5 bases). V shed 4 bases and J shed 0 bases, with 8 bases lying between them. This CDR3 has 14 amino acids. Germline V lookup: CDR1 LNHNV, CDR2 YYDKDF (reference sequence). Here the CDR3 DNA reads TGTGCCACCAGCAACGGACTGAGCACAGATACGCAGTATTTT. Its protein is CATSNGLSTDTQYF.

The chain couples TRBV9 to TRBJ2-1, with 12 bases fitting TRBD2. Germline V gene sequence: CDR1 SGDLS, CDR2 YYNGEE. The CDR3 contains 16 residues. V lost 4 bases, J lost 4 bases, and 6 bases stayed unmatched. CDR3 protein: CASSFRTSGEYNEQFF. CDR3 sequence (DNA): TGTGCCAGCAGCTTCCGGACTAGCGGGGAGTACAATGAGCAGTTCTTC.

This clone was seen just once. The chain employs TRBV24-1 and TRBJ1-4; D gene uncertain. The CDR3 extends over 16 amino acids. Germline V CDR1 and CDR2: KGHDR, SFDVKD. Trimming stripped 3 bases from V and 0 bases from J, with 10 bases between. This CDR3 reads CATSDGGLATNEKLFF. CDR3 in DNA: TGTGCCACCAGTGATGGAGGACTTGCAACTAATGAAAAACTGTTTTTT.

The CDR3 DNA reads as TGTGCCAGCAGTTACCCTCCCAAGAGATCAGGGGGAGGCGTCCGGGGAAACACCATATATTTT. It translates to CASSYPPKRSGGGVRGNTIYF. The J gene is TRBJ1-3, the V gene TRBV6-2 or TRBV6-3; TRBD1 aligns across 7 bases. CDR1 is MNHEY, CDR2 SVGEGT, per germline. The V gene end was trimmed by 2 bases and the J gene end by 4 bases; junction bases not matched to a gene: 23. The CDR3 has 21 residues.

The chain links TRBV28 to TRBJ1-2, with D uncertain. Germline CDR1 reads MDHEN; CDR2 reads SYDVKM. CDR3 length equals 13 residues. Trimming removed 4 bases at V and 8 bases at J, with 14 bases between. The CDR3 spells CASSSRPGDGYTF. The CDR3 bases are TGTGCCAGCAGTTCCCGCCCGGGTGACGGCTACACCTTC.

The V gene is TRBV7-2, the J gene TRBJ1-4, with D possibly being TRBD1 (5 bases). Germline-derived CDR1 and CDR2 are SGHTA and FQGNSA. The CDR3 is 16 residues long. The V end lost 7 bases, the J end lost 1 base, and 16 bases lay between the germline ends. DNA of the CDR3: TGTGCCAGCACCTCACGTACGGGGGGAACTAATGAAAAACTGTTTTTT. Translated, it gives CASTSRTGGTNEKLFF.

A single count supports this clone. The J gene is TRBJ2-1, the V gene TRBV7-2; a possible D gene is TRBD2 (6 bases). CDR1 is SGHTA and CDR2 is FQGNSA in the germline V gene. Trimming took off 1 base at V and 5 bases at J, with 6 bases between the two ends. This CDR3 spans 13 amino acids. Here the CDR3 reads CASSLGTNNEQFF. The CDR3 bases are TGTGCCAGCAGCTTAGGGACTAACAATGAGCAGTTCTTC.

The genes are TRBV27 and TRBJ1-5; tentatively, D is TRBD1 (6 bases). Germline-derived CDR1 and CDR2 are MNHEY and SMNVEV (reference sequence). V lost 5 bases and J lost 7, with 18 bases in between. The CDR3 runs to 15 residues. This CDR3 reads CASSQRVQGGQPQHF. Here the CDR3 DNA reads TGTGCCAGCAGTCAGAGGGTACAGGGCGGGCAGCCCCAGCATTTT.